These 8 T cell receptor beta chains originate from one sample sequenced in a study of T cells after yellow fever vaccination. A single record per CDR3 protein comes from TCRdb applying MiXCR to the 5' RACE reads. The sample holds 120,000 or so distinct CDR3 sequences; roughly 15% are singletons and the top ten take more than 40%. The specimen was CD8+ T cells sorted from PBMCs, collected 5 days after the yellow fever booster vaccination. All receptors derive from a man between 18 and 35 years old who received the YFV17D yellow fever vaccine.

This clonotype has only a few counts. This chain uses TRBV5-1 with TRBJ2-3; maybe TRBD2 (6 bases). Trimming pared 4 bases from V and 3 bases from J, leaving 18 bases between. The CDR3 runs to 16 residues. CDR1 is SGHRS and CDR2 is YFSETQ in the germline V gene. For the CDR3, the DNA is TGCGCCAGCAGCCCTTGGGGATCGGGGGTTACAGATACGCAGTATTTT. It translates to CASSPWGSGVTDTQYF.

This rearrangement joins TRBV12-3 or TRBV12-4 to TRBJ2-5; tentative D call: TRBD1 (6 bases). The CDR3 runs 15 residues. Deletions cut 2 bases from V and 0 bases from J, with 10 bases between. The CDR3 DNA sequence: TGTGCCAGCAGTTTACAGGGGTCGTACCAAGAGACCCAGTACTTC. Translating gives CASSLQGSYQETQYF.

The V and J genes are TRBV29-1 and TRBJ1-5; D is uncertain. Germline V gives CDR1 SQVTM, CDR2 ANQGSEA. The CDR3 length is 14 residues. The germline V and J ends were trimmed by 0 bases and 6 bases, with 12 bases remaining between them. CDR3 region: CSVEEGGYGQPQHF. The CDR3 DNA reads TGCAGCGTTGAAGAAGGAGGGTATGGTCAGCCCCAGCATTTT.

The rearrangement joins TRBV4-3 to TRBJ1-2, with D possibly being TRBD1 (5 bases). Germline CDR1 LGHNA, CDR2 YSLEER. This CDR3 is 13 amino acids long. Trimming cost V 0 bases and J 8 bases, with 10 bases left between them. CDR3 region: CASSQDLGEGYTF. The CDR3 DNA follows: TGCGCCAGCAGCCAAGATTTGGGGGAAGGCTACACCTTC.

This clonotype came up a few times. The chain carries TRBV12-3 or TRBV12-4 and TRBJ1-1; no clear D. This CDR3 is 15 amino acids long. V gave up 7 bases and J gave up 0 bases, with 15 bases separating them. CDR3 residues: CASTKGRHLNTEAFF. The CDR3 nucleotides are TGTGCCAGCACCAAGGGCCGGCATCTGAACACTGAAGCTTTCTTT.

V is TRBV4-1 and J is TRBJ2-4; TRBD1 is a possible D gene (5 bases). The length of the CDR3 is 16 residues. The germline CDR1 and CDR2 sequences are MGHRA and YSYEKL. V was clipped by 0 bases and J by 1 base, with 10 bases between them. Here the CDR3 reads CASSQEGVGAKNIQYF. The CDR3 bases are TGCGCCAGCAGCCAAGAAGGGGTAGGGGCCAAAAACATTCAGTACTTC.

This clonotype was picked up a small number of times. The gene calls are TRBV4-2 and TRBJ2-1; the match to TRBD2 covers 16 bases. The CDR3 runs to 17 residues. CDR1 is LGHNA, CDR2 YNFKEQ, per germline. V shed 4 bases and J 5 bases; nucleotides not matched to a gene: 5. The CDR3 sequence: CASSRGLAGGPHNEQFF. For the CDR3, the DNA is TGTGCCAGCAGCCGGGGACTAGCGGGGGGGCCCCACAATGAGCAGTTCTTC.

The V gene is TRBV7-9, the J gene TRBJ2-2; D possibly matches TRBD1 or TRBD2 (5 bases each). Germline CDR1 is SEHNR and CDR2 is FQNEAQ (reference sequence). Trimming took 5 bases from V and 0 from J, leaving 13 bases between them. The CDR3 totals 16 residues. The CDR3 reads CASSPGTETNTGELFF. Written as DNA, the CDR3 is TGTGCCAGCAGCCCAGGGACGGAGACGAACACCGGGGAGCTGTTTTTT.